This TCR beta chain was observed in a study of siplizumab effects on memory and regulatory T cells (dated by TCRdb to about 2019). With respect to the entire study: The effect of the anti-CD2 antibody siplizumab on alloreactive T-cell subsets was examined in allogeneic mixed lymphocyte reactions constructed from human PBMCs.

Study-wide findings and limitations: About 80-96% of proliferating CD4+ or CD8+ clones could not be given a naive or memory phenotype. Unstimulated naive T cells appeared more diverse than memory T cells, and naive cells seemed to contribute substantially to the alloresponse. The suppressive function of proliferating Tregs from siplizumab cultures was not functionally confirmed. Because sequences below about 10^-5 frequency were poorly captured, only a minor fraction of alloreactive clones could be mapped to unstimulated subsets. Siplizumab significantly reduced the cumulative frequency of alloreactive sequences traceable to unstimulated CD4+ memory T cells. In reactions with siplizumab, an average of 68.8% of mappable alloreactive CD4+ clones were Treg-derived, compared with approximately 29% in control reactions.

To note about this clone: The clone's antigen remains unknown. One base away there is no much larger clone; base qualities are not given.

The trim is 4 bases for V and 6 bases for J, with a gap of 11 bases between the germline ends. Looking up the germline V gene yields CDR1 SGHRS and CDR2 YFSETQ. The CDR3 measures 13 amino acids from cysteine to phenylalanine. The DNA shown is the 39-base CDR3, in frame from base 1. TCRbeta CDR3 sequencing was performed on sorted unstimulated T cells and on proliferating T cells recovered from mixed lymphocyte reactions. Fresh whole blood from some eleven HLA-typed healthy donors was used to isolate PBMCs. The library was built by means of the immunoSEQ multiplex PCR assay. Each sample had some 96,000 TCR templates assayed by the deep sequencing platform. Genomic DNA extracted from sorted T cells was used for TCRbeta CDR3 sequencing. The study's own analysis went as follows. The R programming language was used for the clonal analysis of the TCRbeta CDR3 data. Alloreactive CD4+ and CD8+ clones were defined by comparing unstimulated samples with post-reaction CFSE-low samples. Alloreactive CD4+ clones were assigned to regulatory or non-regulatory origin by matching sequences to sorted unstimulated Treg and non-Treg repertoires. TCRdb's version of the immuneACCESS table is confined to in-frame rearrangements and falls short of the full clone set. An unresolved V gene accounts for under half of the shortfall where checked; the remainder is of unknown origin. The V and J calls and clone size are taken from that table; D and trimming were inferred from the DNA. In this sample the table shows roughly 62,000 clones, roughly 93% of which occur a single time. The leading ten clones occupy 38% of the sample.

The TCR comes from a human donor in good health. The specimen sequenced was CD8+ T cells sorted from blood. The V gene is TRBV5-1 and the J gene is TRBJ2-1, with a weak D call of TRBD2 (6 bases match). At the DNA level, the sequence is TGCGCCAGCAGCGGGCTAGCGAGCAATGAGCAGTTCTTC. This gives the protein CASSGLASNEQFF.